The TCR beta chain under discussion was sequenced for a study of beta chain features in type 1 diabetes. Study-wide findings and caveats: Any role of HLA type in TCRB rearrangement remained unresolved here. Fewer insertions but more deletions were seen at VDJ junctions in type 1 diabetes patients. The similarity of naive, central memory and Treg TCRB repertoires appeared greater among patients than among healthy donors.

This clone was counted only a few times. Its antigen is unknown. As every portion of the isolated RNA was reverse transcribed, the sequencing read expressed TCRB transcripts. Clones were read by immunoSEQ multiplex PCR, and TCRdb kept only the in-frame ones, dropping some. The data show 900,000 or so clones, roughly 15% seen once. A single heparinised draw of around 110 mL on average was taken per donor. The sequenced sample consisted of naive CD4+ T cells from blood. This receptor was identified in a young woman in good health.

The CDR3 is CASSPRRGKTDTQYF. The CDR3 bases are TGTGCCAGCAGCCCTCGGCGAGGGAAAACAGATACGCAGTATTTT. This chain uses TRBV14 with TRBJ2-3; D might be TRBD2 (5 bases). Germline loops: CDR1 SGHDN, CDR2 FVKESK. The CDR3 totals 15 residues. Between the trimmed V and J ends, which lost 4 bases and 3 bases, there was a span of 14 bases. The whole variable domain, filled in from reference TRBV14 and TRBJ2-3, reads EAGVTQFPSHSVIEKGQTVTLRCDPISGHDNLYWYRRVMGKEIKFLLHFVKESKQDESGMPNNRFLAERTGGTYSTLKVQPAELEDSGVYFCASSPRRGKTDTQYFGPGTRLTVL.